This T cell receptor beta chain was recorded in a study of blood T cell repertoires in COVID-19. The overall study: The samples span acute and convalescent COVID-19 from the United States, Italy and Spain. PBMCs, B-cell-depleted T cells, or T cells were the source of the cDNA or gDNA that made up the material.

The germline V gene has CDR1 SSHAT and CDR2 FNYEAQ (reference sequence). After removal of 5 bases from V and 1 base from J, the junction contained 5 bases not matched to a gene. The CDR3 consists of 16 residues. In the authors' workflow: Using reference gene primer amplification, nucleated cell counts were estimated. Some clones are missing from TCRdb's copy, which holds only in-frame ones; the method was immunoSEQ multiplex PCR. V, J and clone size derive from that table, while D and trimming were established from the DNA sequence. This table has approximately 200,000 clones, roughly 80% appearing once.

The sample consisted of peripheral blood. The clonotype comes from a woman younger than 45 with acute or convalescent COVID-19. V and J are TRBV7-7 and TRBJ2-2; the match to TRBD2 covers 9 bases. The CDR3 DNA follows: TGTGCCAGCAGCCCCGGGACTAGCCTGAACACCGGGGAGCTGTTTTTT. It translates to CASSPGTSLNTGELFF.